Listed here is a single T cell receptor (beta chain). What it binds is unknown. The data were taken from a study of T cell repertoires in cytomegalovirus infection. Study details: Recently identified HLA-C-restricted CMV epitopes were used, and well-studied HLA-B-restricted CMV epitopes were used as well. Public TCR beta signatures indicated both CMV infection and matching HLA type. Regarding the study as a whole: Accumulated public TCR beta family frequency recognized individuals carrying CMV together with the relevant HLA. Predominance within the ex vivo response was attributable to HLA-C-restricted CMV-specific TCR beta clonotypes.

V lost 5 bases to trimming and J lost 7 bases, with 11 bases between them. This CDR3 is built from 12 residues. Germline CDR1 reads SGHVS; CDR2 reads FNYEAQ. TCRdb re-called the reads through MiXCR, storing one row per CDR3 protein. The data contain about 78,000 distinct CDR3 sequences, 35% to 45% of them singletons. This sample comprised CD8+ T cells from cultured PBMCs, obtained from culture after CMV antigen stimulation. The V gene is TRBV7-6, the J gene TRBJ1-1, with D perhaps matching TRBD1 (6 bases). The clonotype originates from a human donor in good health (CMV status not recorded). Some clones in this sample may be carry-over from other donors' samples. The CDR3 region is CASSQGRYEAFF. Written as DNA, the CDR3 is TGTGCCAGCAGCCAGGGGCGTTATGAAGCTTTCTTT.